This T cell receptor beta chain was documented in a study of Ad26.COV2.S vaccination and SARS-CoV-2 variants (dated by TCRdb to the early 2020s). Regarding the study in general: Donors in the vaccine arm were drawn from COV1001, a multicentre, randomized, double-blind, placebo-controlled phase I-IIa trial testing Ad26.COV2.S in healthy adults. Dosing of Ad26.COV2.S was intramuscular, at either 5x10^10 or 1x10^11 viral particles, delivered as one shot or as two shots spaced 56 days apart. TCRbeta repertoire sequencing was used to assess the specificity and breadth of SARS-CoV-2-reactive T cell receptors after Ad26.COV2.S vaccination. A total of some 30 samples were included in the TCR-sequenced set, comprising around 19 Ad26.COV2.S vaccine recipients, 5 placebo recipients and 8 SARS-CoV-2 convalescent individuals. Trial participants were randomized into five groups of five: low-dose or high-dose Ad26.COV2.S given once or twice, or placebo on both occasions. Throughout the experiments and outcome assessment, investigators stayed blinded to trial group allocation.

The treatment or condition label for this specimen denotes: some 20 received Ad26.COV2.S at low or high dose, single or two shots; several received placebo; per-sample allocation not given. For vaccine and placebo recipients, the sequenced repertoires came from samples collected on day 63 after the first injection. Between 29 July and 7 August 2020, Cohort 1b enrolled 25 adults aged 18-55 years at one site in Boston, USA. As a vaccine, Ad26.COV2.S was a replication-incompetent adenovirus type 26 vector that expressed a prefusion-stabilized SARS-CoV-2 spike protein derived from the original Wuhan strain. The research as a whole found: Comparing responses between vaccine doses or regimens was not something the study was powered to do. Ad26.COV2.S recipients had higher spike-specific TCR breadth than placebo recipients (P = 0.0014). It was noted by the authors that total T cell responses may have been underestimated by the TCR breadth and depth analyses. Vaccine and placebo recipients had similar non-spike TCR breadth, a finding consistent with the vaccine containing only spike. After vaccination, spike-specific CD8+ and CD4+ T cell responses were reported to show substantial breadth.

As for this clone: Its antigen is still unknown. No base quality information exists; no much larger clone differs at one position.

TCRbeta CDR3 regions were sequenced with the immunoSEQ Assay. After extraction, genomic DNA underwent amplification by bias-controlled multiplex PCR, followed by high-throughput sequencing. Processing in the source paper ran as follows. To quantify the absolute abundance of every unique TCRbeta CDR3 region, sequences were collapsed and filtered. T cell fraction was estimated by normalization of TCRbeta template counts to usable DNA, with usable DNA being measured through amplification of reference genes present in all nucleated cells. Repertoire TCRs were annotated as SARS-CoV-2-specific by exact matching of V gene, CDR3 amino acid sequence and J gene to a known reactive TCR set. MIRA supplied the reference SARS-CoV-2 TCR set, which was filtered for enrichment in COVID-19-positive ImmuneCODE repertoires so that public or cross-reactive TCRs were removed. Using the MIRA antigens, annotated TCRs were further analysed by specific ORF or by position within an ORF. Depth was the summed frequency of annotated unique rearrangements, while breadth was defined as annotated unique rearrangements over total unique productive rearrangements. Group comparisons of TCR breadth used two-sided Wilcoxon rank-sum tests. Not all clones reach the TCRdb copy of this immuneACCESS table, which keeps in-frame sequences only. Checked studies attribute under half of the gap to unresolved V genes and leave the rest unexplained. That table supplies the V and J calls and clone size; D and trimming were determined from the DNA. The sample profile shows a few hundred thousand clones; about 90% of them were found once. Together, the top ten hold 1.5% to 2% of the sample.

The material was peripheral blood, obtained in a trial of Ad26.COV2.S vaccine versus placebo. The receptor was isolated from a person between 18 and 59 years old who received the Ad26.COV2.S COVID-19 vaccine or a placebo.

The DNA is TGTGCCTGGAGTGTACACCCACCCGGGACAGGGGATGCTTTCTTT. The translation is CAWSVHPPGTGDAFF. This sequence uses TRBV30 and TRBJ1-1, and TRBD1 aligns with 10 junction nucleotides. Per the germline V gene (reference sequence), GTSNPN is the CDR1 and SVGIG is the CDR2. The CDR3 numbers 15 residues from cysteine through phenylalanine. The sequence is cut down to CDR3 DNA, 45 bases in frame from base 1. V is trimmed back by 0 bases and J by 11 bases, and the junction contains 12 bases that no gene match accounts for. The reference TRBV30 and TRBJ1-1 proteins fill in what lies around the CDR3, so the full variable domain reads SQTIHQWPATLVQPVGSPLSLECTVEGTSNPNLYWYRQAAGRGLQLLFYSVGIGQISSEVPQNLSASRPQDRQFILSSKKLLLSDSGFYLCAWSVHPPGTGDAFFGQGTRLTVV.